What follows describes a single T cell receptor (beta chain). Its antigen remains unknown. These data originate in a study of radiation and T cells in renal cell carcinoma. Study as a whole: Nephrectomy followed 15 Gy stereotactic body radiation by 4 weeks.

This table comes from immunoSEQ multiplex PCR, and its TCRdb copy is limited to in-frame clones, with some not included. The sample has approximately 140,000 clones, roughly nine tenths seen once. Study-level points and caveats: Pretreatment tumor biopsies were lacking, so baseline clonotypes are unknown. In blood, top tumor clones expanded by 2 weeks, shrinking by 4.

Time point specified: baseline pretreatment blood. The treatment is: 15 Gy SBRT to primary tumor, nephrectomy 4 weeks later. The patient's renal cell carcinoma had clear cell pathology. The receptor's source is a woman in her seventies with renal cell carcinoma. The starting material was blood, obtained from a patient whose treatment included radiotherapy and nephrectomy.

In DNA, the CDR3 is TGTGCCATCAGTGAGCTTGCCGGGACCGCCTACGAGCAGTACTTC. Translation: CAISELAGTAYEQYF. J is TRBJ2-7 and V is TRBV10-3; D possibly matches TRBD1 or TRBD2 (5 bases each). Trimming shortened V by 2 bases and J by 2 bases, and 13 bases separated the two germline ends. Germline loops: CDR1 ENHRY, CDR2 SYGVKD. This CDR3 has 15 amino acids.